The 19 T cell receptor beta chains below were found in one sample sequenced in a study of cytomegalovirus exposure and HLA in healthy donors (dated by TCRdb to 2017 to 2019). The library was generated by the immunoSEQ multiplex PCR assay. TCRdb carries this immuneACCESS record with in-frame sequences only. Its versions omit some clonotypes, under half of them owing to an unresolved V gene in the studies checked, with the rest unexplained. In this sample the table shows around 150,000 clones, about 95% of which occur a single time. About 0.89% of the sample rests with the top ten. Specimen: PBMCs. The receptors come from a woman aged 18-35 years in good health and CMV-seronegative.

The V and J genes are TRBV27 and TRBJ1-3; D possibly corresponds to TRBD1 (6 bases). Deletions cut 9 bases from V and 0 bases from J, with 12 bases between. The CDR3 covers 14 residues. Germline V gene sequence: CDR1 MNHEY, CDR2 SMNVEV (reference sequence). The CDR3 region is CASRKQGSGNTIYF. The CDR3 DNA is TGTGCCAGTAGGAAACAGGGCTCTGGAAACACCATATATTTT.

The chain combines TRBV6-5 with TRBJ1-5; 7 bases agree with TRBD1. Germline lookup yields CDR1 MNHEY and CDR2 SVGAGI. The CDR3 totals 15 residues. J lost 0 bases, V lost 5 bases, and 4 bases had no gene match. CDR3 residues: CASSQDRTSNQPQHF. The CDR3 DNA reads TGTGCCAGCAGTCAGGACAGGACTAGCAATCAGCCCCAGCATTTT.

The chain links TRBV7-2 to TRBJ1-5; D perhaps matches TRBD1 (5 bases). Germline CDR1 and CDR2: SGHTA and FQGNSA. V was clipped by 5 bases and J by 2 bases, with 19 bases between them. The CDR3 totals 17 residues. Here the CDR3 reads CASSAGGSWGGNQPQHF. The CDR3 DNA reads as TGTGCCAGCAGCGCTGGTGGATCTTGGGGGGGCAATCAGCCCCAGCATTTT.

The genes are TRBV5-4 and TRBJ1-1; D is possibly TRBD1 (6 bases). The ends were cut back, 0 bases at V and 0 bases at J, with 9 bases in the middle. There are 15 residues in the CDR3. Germline CDR1 SGHNT, CDR2 YYREEE (reference sequence). CDR3 residues: CASSLGDTMNTEAFF. The CDR3 nucleotides read TGTGCCAGCAGCTTGGGGGACACCATGAACACTGAAGCTTTCTTT.

The chain couples TRBV6-1 to TRBJ2-7, with 8 bases identical to TRBD1. The CDR3 covers 13 residues. Germline CDR1 reads MNHNS; CDR2 reads SASEGT. J gave up 1 base and V 6 bases, and 2 bases lay outside the gene matches. The DNA for the CDR3 is TGTGCCAGCAGAGACAGGGGTTCCTACGAGCAGTACTTC. It encodes CASRDRGSYEQYF.

This clone was observed a handful of times. The genes are TRBV4-1 and TRBJ1-2, with 10 positions matching TRBD1. The junction had 11 bases not matched to a gene; V was cut back by 0 bases and J by 4 bases. Germline CDR1 reads MGHRA; CDR2 reads YSYEKL. CDR3 length: 18 amino acids. Here the CDR3 DNA reads TGCGCCAGCAGCCAAGATCCCAAGGACAGGGGGATTGGCTATGGCTACACCTTC. It translates to CASSQDPKDRGIGYGYTF.

The rearrangement links TRBV2 to TRBJ2-7, with D possibly being TRBD2 (5 bases). The length of the CDR3 is 12 residues. Germline assignment: CDR1 SNHLY and CDR2 FYNNEI. Trimming cost V 5 bases and J 3 bases, with 8 bases left between them. CDR3 sequence (DNA): TGTGCCAGCAGTCGAGAGGGCTACGAGCAGTACTTC. This encodes CASSREGYEQYF.

This chain links TRBV5-4 with TRBJ2-3; TRBD2 might be the D (7 bases). V was clipped by 4 bases and J by 1 base, with 13 bases between them. This CDR3 contains 15 residues. Germline values: CDR1 SGHNT, CDR2 YYREEE (reference sequence). In nucleotides, the CDR3 is TGTGCCAGCAGCCCTAGAGGGGGGGGCACAGATACGCAGTATTTT. Its translation: CASSPRGGGTDTQYF.

This chain joins TRBV15 and TRBJ2-7; a weak D match, TRBD2 (6 bases). The ends were cut back, 0 bases at V and 0 bases at J, with 9 bases in the middle. The CDR3 has 15 amino acids. The germline CDR1 and CDR2 sequences are LNHNV and YYDKDF (reference sequence). CDR3 nucleotides: TGTGCCACCAGCAGAGATGGGGGGTTCTCCTACGAGCAGTACTTC. Amino acid sequence: CATSRDGGFSYEQYF.

Note on this clone: In the same sample, other DNA sequences code for this CDR3. This chain joins TRBV6-1 and TRBJ1-1, with 7 bases lining up with TRBD1. Germline CDR1 MNHNS, CDR2 SASEGT. The V gene end was trimmed by 5 bases and the J gene end by 3 bases; junction bases not matched to a gene: 3. The CDR3 sequence is 13 residues long. The CDR3: CASSNTGDTEAFF. CDR3 in DNA: TGTGCCAGCAGTAACACAGGGGACACTGAAGCTTTCTTT.

As DNA, the CDR3 is TGTGCCGGGGAACAGGAGACGAACACTGAAGCTTTCTTT. Its protein product is CAGEQETNTEAFF. The genes are TRBV2 and TRBJ1-1; D is possibly TRBD1 (5 bases). CDR1 is SNHLY and CDR2 is FYNNEI in the germline V gene. Trimming left V 11 bases short and J 1 base short, with 14 bases between. CDR3 length: 13 amino acids.

Concerning this clone itself: A junction end diverges from the germline sequence, so it may reflect a read error. V is TRBV2 and J is TRBJ2-5, with D perhaps TRBD2 (8 bases). CDR1 is SNHLY and CDR2 is FYNNEI in the germline V gene. The CDR3 loop spans 15 amino acids. DNA for the CDR3: TGTGCCAGCAGTATCCTTTTAGCGGGGCCAGGGGGGGAGAACTTC. This encodes CASSILLAGPGGENF. Filled out from reference TRBV2 and TRBJ2-5, the complete variable domain reads EPEVTQTPSHQVTQMGQEVILRCVPISNHLYFYWYRQILGQKVEFLVSFYNNEISEKSEIFDDQFSVERPDGSNFTLKIRSTKLEDSAMYFCASSILLAGPGGENFGPGTRLLVL.

The chain couples TRBV2 to TRBJ1-4; 9 positions match TRBD1. Germline V gene sequence: CDR1 SNHLY, CDR2 FYNNEI. CDR3 length equals 17 residues. J gave up 4 bases and V 0 bases, and 6 bases lay outside the gene matches. The CDR3 bases are TGTGCCAGCAGTGAAGCGATCGGGGGACAGGGTAATGAAAAACTGTTTTTT. Protein: CASSEAIGGQGNEKLFF.

The J gene is TRBJ1-2, the V gene TRBV5-1; 7 nucleotides agree with TRBD1. The junction had 4 bases not matched to a gene; V was cut back by 0 bases and J by 8 bases. Looked up from germline, CDR1 is SGHRS and CDR2 is YFSETQ. The CDR3 totals 13 residues. The CDR3 is CASSLEGTEGYTF. CDR3 nucleotides: TGCGCCAGCAGCTTGGAAGGGACAGAGGGCTACACCTTC.

This chain joins TRBV9 and TRBJ2-6, with 8 bases identical to TRBD1. The CDR3 covers 18 residues. The V gene end was trimmed by 0 bases and the J gene end by 1 base; junction bases not matched to a gene: 6. Germline assignment: CDR1 SGDLS and CDR2 YYNGEE. CDR3 in amino acids: CASSVGGRGRSGANVLTF. For the CDR3, the DNA is TGTGCCAGCAGCGTAGGCGGCAGGGGGCGGTCTGGGGCCAACGTCCTGACTTTC.

The chain employs TRBV4-1 and TRBJ2-7, with D maybe TRBD2 (6 bases). The V and J ends lost 1 base and 6 bases respectively, with 10 bases between them. The CDR3 runs 13 residues. The germline V gene encodes CDR1 MGHRA and CDR2 YSYEKL. The CDR3 is CASSQGFSGEQYF. The CDR3 DNA reads TGCGCCAGCAGCCAAGGTTTTAGCGGCGAGCAGTACTTC.

The chain has TRBV21-1 and TRBJ1-2; TRBD1 is the table's D call and was not checked against the DNA. TRBV21-1 is described as a pseudogene. The CDR3 contains 14 residues. CDR3 residues: CASSKTGLKNGYTF. The CDR3, as DNA: TGTGCCAGCAGCAAGACAGGCCTCAAAAATGGCTACACCTTC.

The CDR3 sequence: CASSPKGEAFF. The CDR3 DNA reads TGTGCCAGCAGCCCGAAGGGGGAAGCTTTCTTT. This chain links TRBV7-8 with TRBJ1-1; the D gene is possibly TRBD1 (5 bases). Germline values: CDR1 SGHVS, CDR2 FQNEAQ. This CDR3 contains 11 residues. The ends were cut back, 5 bases at V and 8 bases at J, with 9 bases in the middle.

This chain joins TRBV5-1 and TRBJ2-1; D might be TRBD1 (6 bases). V shed 7 bases and J shed 4 bases, with 12 bases lying between them. Germline V lookup: CDR1 SGHRS, CDR2 YFSETQ. The CDR3 extends over 13 amino acids. CDR3 protein: CASAGVGYNEQFF. In DNA form, the CDR3 reads TGCGCCAGCGCAGGGGTAGGGTACAATGAGCAGTTCTTC.